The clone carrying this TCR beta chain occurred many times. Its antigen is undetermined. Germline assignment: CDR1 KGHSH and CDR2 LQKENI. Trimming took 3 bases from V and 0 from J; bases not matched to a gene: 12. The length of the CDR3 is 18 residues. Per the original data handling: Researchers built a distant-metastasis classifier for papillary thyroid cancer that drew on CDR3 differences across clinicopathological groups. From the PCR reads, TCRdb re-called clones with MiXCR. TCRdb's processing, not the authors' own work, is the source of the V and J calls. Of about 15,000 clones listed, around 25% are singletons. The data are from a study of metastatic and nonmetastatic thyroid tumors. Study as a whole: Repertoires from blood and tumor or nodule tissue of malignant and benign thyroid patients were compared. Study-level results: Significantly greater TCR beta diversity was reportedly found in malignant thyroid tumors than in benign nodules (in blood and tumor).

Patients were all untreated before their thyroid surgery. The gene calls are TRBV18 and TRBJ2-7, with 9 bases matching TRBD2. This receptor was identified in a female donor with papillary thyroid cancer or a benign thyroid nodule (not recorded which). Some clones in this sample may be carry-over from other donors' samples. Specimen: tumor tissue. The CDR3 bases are TGTGCCAGCTCACCTCCATGGCGGGAGGGCCCCAGCTCCTACGAGCAGTACTTC. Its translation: CASSPPWREGPSSYEQYF. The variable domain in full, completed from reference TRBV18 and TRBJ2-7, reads NAGVMQNPRHLVRRRGQEARLRCSPMKGHSHVYWYRQLPEEGLKFMVYLQKENIIDESGMPKERFSAEFPKEGPSILRIQQVVRGDSAAYFCASSPPWREGPSSYEQYFGPGTRLTVT.